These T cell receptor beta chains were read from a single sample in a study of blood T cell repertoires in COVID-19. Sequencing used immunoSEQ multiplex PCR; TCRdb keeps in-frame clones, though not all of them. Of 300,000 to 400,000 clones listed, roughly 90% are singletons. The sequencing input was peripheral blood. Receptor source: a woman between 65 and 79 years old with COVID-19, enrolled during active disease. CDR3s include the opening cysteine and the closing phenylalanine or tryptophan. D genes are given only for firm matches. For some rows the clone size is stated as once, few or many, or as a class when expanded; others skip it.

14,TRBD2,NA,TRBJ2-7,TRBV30,CAWSVARGFYEQYF,TGTGCCTGGAGTGTCGCGCGGGGGTTCTACGAGCAGTACTTC
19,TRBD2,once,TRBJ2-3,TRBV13,CASSSGLAGGQVWADTQYF,TGTGCCAGCAGCTCCGGACTAGCGGGGGGGCAAGTGTGGGCAGATACGCAGTATTTT
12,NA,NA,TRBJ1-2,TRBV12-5,CASGLQFYGYTF,TGTGCTAGTGGCTTACAGTTCTATGGCTACACCTTC
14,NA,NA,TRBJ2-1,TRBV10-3,CAISGGGTYNEQFF,TGTGCCATCAGTGGTGGGGGCACATACAATGAGCAGTTCTTC
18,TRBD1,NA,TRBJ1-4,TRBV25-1,CASSEYQDRGKDGEKLFF,TGTGCCAGCAGTGAATATCAGGACAGGGGGAAGGATGGCGAAAAACTGTTTTTT
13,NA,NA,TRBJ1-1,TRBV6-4,CASSATGDTEAFF,TGTGCCAGCAGCGCGACAGGCGACACTGAAGCTTTCTTT
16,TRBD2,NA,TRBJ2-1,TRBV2,CASSESGRGSLNEQFF,TGTGCCAGCAGTGAATCGGGGCGGGGGAGCCTCAATGAGCAGTTCTTC
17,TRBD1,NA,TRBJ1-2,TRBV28,CATASPDRGRGGYGYTF,TGTGCCACCGCAAGCCCGGACAGGGGGCGCGGGGGCTATGGCTACACCTTC
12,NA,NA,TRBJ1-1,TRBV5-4,CASSSFNTEAFF,TGTGCCAGCAGCTCCTTTAATACTGAAGCTTTCTTT
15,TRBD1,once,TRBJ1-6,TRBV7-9,CASSQTGDRNSPLHF,TGTGCCAGCAGCCAGACAGGGGACCGTAATTCACCCCTCCACTTT